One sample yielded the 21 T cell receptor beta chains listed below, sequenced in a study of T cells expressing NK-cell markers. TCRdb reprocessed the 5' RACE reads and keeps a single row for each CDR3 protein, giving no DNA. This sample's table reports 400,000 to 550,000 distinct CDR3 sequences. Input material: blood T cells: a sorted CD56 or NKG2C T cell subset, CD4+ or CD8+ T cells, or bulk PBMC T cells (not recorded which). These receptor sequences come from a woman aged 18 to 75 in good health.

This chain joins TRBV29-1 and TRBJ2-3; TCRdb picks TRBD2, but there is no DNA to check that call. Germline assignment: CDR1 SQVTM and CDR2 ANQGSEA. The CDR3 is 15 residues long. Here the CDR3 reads CSVNGLANGADTQYF.

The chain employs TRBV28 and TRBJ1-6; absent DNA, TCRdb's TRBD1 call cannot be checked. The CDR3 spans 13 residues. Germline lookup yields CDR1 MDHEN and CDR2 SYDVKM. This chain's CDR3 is CAIRQNNNSPLHF. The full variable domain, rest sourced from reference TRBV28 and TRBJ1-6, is DVKVTQSSRYLVKRTGEKVFLECVQDMDHENMFWYRQDPGLGLRLIYFSYDVKMKEKGDIPEGYSVSREKKERFSLILESASTNQTSMYLCAIRQNNNSPLHFGNGTRLTVT.

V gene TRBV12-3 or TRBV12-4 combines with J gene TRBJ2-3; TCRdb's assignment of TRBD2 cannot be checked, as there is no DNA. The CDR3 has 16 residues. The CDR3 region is CASRGTSGMRTDTQYF.

This chain's CDR3 is CSVGGVMNTEAFF. The chain couples TRBV29-1 to TRBJ1-1. Germline V gives CDR1 SQVTM, CDR2 ANQGSEA. CDR3 length: 13 amino acids.

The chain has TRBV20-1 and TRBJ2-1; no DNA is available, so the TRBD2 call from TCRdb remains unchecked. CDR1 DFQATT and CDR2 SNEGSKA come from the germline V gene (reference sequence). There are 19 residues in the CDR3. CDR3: CSARGSGVRAGGLYNEQFF.

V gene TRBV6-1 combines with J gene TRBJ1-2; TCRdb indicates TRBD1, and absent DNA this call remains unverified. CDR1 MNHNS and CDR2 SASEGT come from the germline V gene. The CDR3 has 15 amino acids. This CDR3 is CASRAQGALSYGYTF.

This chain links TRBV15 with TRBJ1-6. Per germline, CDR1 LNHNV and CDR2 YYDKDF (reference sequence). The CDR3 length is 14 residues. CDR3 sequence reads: CAISGAAANSPLHF.

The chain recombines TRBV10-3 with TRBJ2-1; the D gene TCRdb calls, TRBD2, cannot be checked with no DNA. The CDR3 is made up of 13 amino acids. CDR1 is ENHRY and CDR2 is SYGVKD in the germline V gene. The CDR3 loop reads CAIRGGGGNEQFF.

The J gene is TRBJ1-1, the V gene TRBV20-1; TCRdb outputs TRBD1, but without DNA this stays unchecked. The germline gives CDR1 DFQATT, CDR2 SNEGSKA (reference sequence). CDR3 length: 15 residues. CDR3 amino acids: CSARGDDRQETEAFF.

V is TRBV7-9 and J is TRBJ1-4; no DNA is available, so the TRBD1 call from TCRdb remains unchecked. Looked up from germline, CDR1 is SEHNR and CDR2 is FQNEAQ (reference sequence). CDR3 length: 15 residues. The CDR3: CASSLSTGRGEKLFF.

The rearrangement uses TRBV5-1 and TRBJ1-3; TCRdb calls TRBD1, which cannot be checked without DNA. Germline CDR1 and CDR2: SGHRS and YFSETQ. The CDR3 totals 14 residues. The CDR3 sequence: CASSFSDRGNTIYF.

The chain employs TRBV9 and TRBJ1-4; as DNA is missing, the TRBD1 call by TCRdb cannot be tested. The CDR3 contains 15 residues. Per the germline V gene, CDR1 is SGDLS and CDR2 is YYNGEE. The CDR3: CASSGLQGAGEKLFF.

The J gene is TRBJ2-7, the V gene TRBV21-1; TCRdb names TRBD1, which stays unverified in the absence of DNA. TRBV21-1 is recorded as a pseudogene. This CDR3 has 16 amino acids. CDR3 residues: CASSKAGTGNIHEQYF.

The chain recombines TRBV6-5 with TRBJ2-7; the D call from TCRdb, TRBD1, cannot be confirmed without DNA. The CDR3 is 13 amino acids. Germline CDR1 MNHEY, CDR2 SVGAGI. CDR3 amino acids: CASSWGGTYEQYF.

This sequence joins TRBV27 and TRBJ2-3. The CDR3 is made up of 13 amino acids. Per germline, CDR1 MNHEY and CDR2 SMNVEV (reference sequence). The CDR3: CASSRTRTDTQYF.

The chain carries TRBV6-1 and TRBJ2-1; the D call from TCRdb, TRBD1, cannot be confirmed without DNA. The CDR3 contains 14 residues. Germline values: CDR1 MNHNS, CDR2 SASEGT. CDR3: CASSPWPGPDEQFF.

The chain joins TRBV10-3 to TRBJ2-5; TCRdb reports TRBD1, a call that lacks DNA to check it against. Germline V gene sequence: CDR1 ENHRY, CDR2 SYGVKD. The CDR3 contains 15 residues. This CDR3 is CAISPRDRESQTQYF.

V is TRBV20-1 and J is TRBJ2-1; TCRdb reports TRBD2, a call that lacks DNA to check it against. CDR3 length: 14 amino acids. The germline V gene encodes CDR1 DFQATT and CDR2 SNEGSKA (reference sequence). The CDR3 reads CSANSGGKGNEQFF.

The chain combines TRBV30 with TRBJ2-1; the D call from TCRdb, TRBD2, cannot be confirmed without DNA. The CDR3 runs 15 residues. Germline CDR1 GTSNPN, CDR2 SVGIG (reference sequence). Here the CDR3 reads CAWSPGLAGVNEQFF.

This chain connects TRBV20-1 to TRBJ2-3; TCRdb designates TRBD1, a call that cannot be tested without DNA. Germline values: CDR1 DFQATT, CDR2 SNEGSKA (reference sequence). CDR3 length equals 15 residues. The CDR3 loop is CSARDRRQGTDTQYF.

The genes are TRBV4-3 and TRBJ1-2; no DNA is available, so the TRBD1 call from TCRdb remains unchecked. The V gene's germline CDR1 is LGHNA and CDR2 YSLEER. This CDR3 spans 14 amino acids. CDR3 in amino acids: CASSQEKGEWGYTF.